This passage covers 17 T cell receptor beta chains from one sample sequenced in a study of blood T cell repertoires in COVID-19. The assay was immunoSEQ multiplex PCR, and TCRdb's table has in-frame clones only and misses some. The profile covers tens of thousands of clones, with roughly 82% appearing a single time and around 7.3% taken by the ten largest. Sequencing used peripheral blood. The receptors were sampled from a man between 50 and 59 years old with active COVID-19.

This clone was recorded only once. The chain employs TRBV7-3 and TRBJ2-7; the D is unclear. The CDR3 sequence is 13 residues long. Deletions cut 5 bases from V and 6 bases from J, with 14 bases between. Germline V gene lookup returns CDR1 SGHTA and CDR2 FQGTGA. The DNA of the CDR3 is TGTGCCAGCAGCACCTTAGCTTTGGGCGAGCAGTACTTC. It yields the protein CASSTLALGEQYF.

V usage is TRBV4-3 and J usage is TRBJ1-1, with D maybe TRBD1 (6 bases). This CDR3 comprises 16 residues. Germline-derived CDR1 and CDR2 are LGHNA and YSLEER. Trimming took 8 bases from V and 4 from J, leaving 23 bases between them. CDR3 in DNA: TGCGCCAGCGCCAGGACAGCTTCCTTTGATGGCACTGAAGCTTTCTTT. Translating it yields CASARTASFDGTEAFF.

The J gene is TRBJ2-7, the V gene TRBV28; 7 bases align to TRBD2. The CDR3 sequence is 18 residues long. The V gene end was trimmed by 5 bases and the J gene end by 6 bases; junction bases not matched to a gene: 22. Germline CDR1 is MDHEN and CDR2 is SYDVKM. The CDR3 here is CASSLPGGGDPTIIEQYF. CDR3 nucleotides: TGTGCCAGCAGTCTCCCCGGCGGGGGAGACCCGACCATAATCGAGCAGTACTTC.

The chain recombines TRBV6-5 with TRBJ1-2; 7 bases are shared with TRBD1. CDR3 size: 12 residues. CDR1 is MNHEY and CDR2 is SVGAGI in the germline V gene. V lost 4 bases and J lost 14; bases outside the gene matches: 10. CDR3 amino acids: CASSSGWGQRTF. The CDR3 DNA reads TGTGCCAGCAGTTCGGGGTGGGGACAGCGGACCTTC.

This sequence joins TRBV10-3 and TRBJ1-5; no firm D call. The CDR3 covers 16 residues. Germline V CDR1 and CDR2: ENHRY, SYGVKD. The ends were cut back, 0 bases at V and 0 bases at J, with 9 bases in the middle. CDR3 nucleotides: TGTGCCATCAGTGAGTCATCTCCCTATAGCAATCAGCCCCAGCATTTT. This encodes CAISESSPYSNQPQHF.

This rearrangement joins TRBV27 to TRBJ2-7; 10 bases agree with TRBD1. V gave up 4 bases and J gave up 5 bases; unmatched junction bases: 11. The CDR3 extends over 16 amino acids. Germline CDR1 MNHEY, CDR2 SMNVEV (reference sequence). The CDR3 sequence is CASSSAPGQGPNEQYF. In nucleotides, the CDR3 is TGTGCCAGCAGTTCGGCCCCGGGACAGGGGCCCAACGAGCAGTACTTC.

The chain uses TRBV5-1 and TRBJ1-5, with TRBD1 as a possible D gene (6 bases). V dropped 9 bases and J dropped 5 bases, with 24 bases sitting between them. Germline CDR1 and CDR2: SGHRS and YFSETQ. The CDR3 spans 16 residues. CDR3 DNA sequence: TGCGCCATCACCCACAGGGCATTGGCCATGCATCAGCCCCAGCATTTT. Amino acid sequence: CAITHRALAMHQPQHF.

This sequence joins TRBV5-6 and TRBJ2-5, with 11 bases fitting TRBD2. The V segment lost 1 base and the J segment 5 bases; nucleotides outside the gene matches: 7. Germline CDR1 SGHDT, CDR2 YYEEEE. The CDR3 extends over 16 amino acids. The CDR3 reads CASSLWASGRKETQYF. The CDR3 region has the DNA TGTGCCAGCAGCTTGTGGGCTAGCGGGAGGAAGGAGACCCAGTACTTC.

The chain carries TRBV7-2 and TRBJ2-2; D remains ambiguous. Germline values: CDR1 SGHTA, CDR2 FQGNSA. Trimming left V 5 bases short and J 4 bases short, with 14 bases between. CDR3 length: 15 residues. CDR3: CASSQSPTPTGELFF. CDR3 nucleotides: TGTGCCAGCAGCCAAAGCCCCACGCCCACCGGGGAGCTGTTTTTT. The whole variable domain, filled in from reference TRBV7-2 and TRBJ2-2, reads GAGVSQSPSNKVTEKGKDVELRCDPISGHTALYWYRQSLGQGLEFLIYFQGNSAPDKSGLPSDRFSAERTGGSVSTLTIQRTQQEDSAVYLCASSQSPTPTGELFFGEGSRLTVL.

This chain links TRBV2 with TRBJ1-1, with 7 bases that match TRBD1. Germline-derived CDR1 and CDR2 are SNHLY and FYNNEI. J lost 5 bases, V lost 5 bases, and 8 bases had no gene match. This CDR3 is 14 amino acids long. The CDR3 here is CASSSWTGRTEAFF. The CDR3 region has the DNA TGTGCCAGCAGTAGTTGGACAGGTCGTACTGAAGCTTTCTTT.

In regard to this clone: The sample contains more than one DNA sequence encoding this CDR3. This chain connects TRBV19 to TRBJ2-7; tentatively, D is TRBD1 (6 bases). The CDR3 contains 15 residues. Germline V gene lookup returns CDR1 LNHDA and CDR2 SQIVND (reference sequence). V lost 1 base and J 2 bases, leaving 12 bases between the germline ends. The CDR3 loop reads CASSIGGPLTYEQYF. CDR3 nucleotide sequence: TGTGCCAGTAGTATAGGGGGGCCTCTTACCTACGAGCAGTACTTC.

The rearrangement uses TRBV5-1 and TRBJ2-5; possible D gene TRBD2, 6 bases. The CDR3 covers 15 residues. V dropped 4 bases and J dropped 0 bases, with 13 bases sitting between them. The germline CDR1 and CDR2 sequences are SGHRS and YFSETQ. The CDR3 nucleotides read TGCGCCAGCAGCCCGGCCGGACTACACCAAGAGACCCAGTACTTC. Protein: CASSPAGLHQETQYF.

The chain has TRBV5-1 and TRBJ2-1, with D tentatively TRBD2 (5 bases). This CDR3 contains 13 residues. The germline V gene encodes CDR1 SGHRS and CDR2 YFSETQ. Trimming removed 0 bases at V and 9 bases at J, with 10 bases between. In DNA form, the CDR3 reads TGCGCCAGCAGCTTGGGGCTAGCCAGTGAGCAGTTCTTC. Amino acid sequence: CASSLGLASEQFF.

This CDR3 is CAWSAMGRGAYNEQFF. CDR3 sequence (DNA): TGTGCCTGGAGTGCAATGGGGCGGGGGGCCTACAATGAGCAGTTCTTC. J is TRBJ2-1 and V is TRBV30; 8 nucleotides match TRBD2. With V trimmed by 1 base and J by 2 bases, 7 bases remained unmatched. Germline values: CDR1 GTSNPN, CDR2 SVGIG (reference sequence). The CDR3 consists of 16 residues.

This chain joins TRBV27 and TRBJ1-2; possibly TRBD1 for D (6 bases). CDR3 size: 14 residues. CDR1 and CDR2 from the germline V gene are MNHEY and SMNVEV (reference sequence). V gave up 8 bases and J gave up 4 bases, with 17 bases separating them. DNA of the CDR3: TGTGCCAGCGGCCTAGGGACAAGATCCTATGGCTACACCTTC. It codes for CASGLGTRSYGYTF.

This sequence joins TRBV5-1 and TRBJ2-1; 11 bases line up with TRBD1. Germline trimming cut 0 bases from V and 7 bases from J; bases unmatched to any gene: 9. CDR3 length equals 17 residues. Germline CDR1 SGHRS, CDR2 YFSETQ. In nucleotides, the CDR3 is TGCGCCAGCAGCTTGGCGCCGGGACAGGGGGGTCATAATGAGCAGTTCTTC. Translating gives CASSLAPGQGGHNEQFF.

The chain has TRBV28 and TRBJ2-7; 9 positions agree with TRBD2. The J segment lost 2 bases and the V segment lost 6 bases, leaving 8 bases of the junction unmatched. Per the germline V gene, CDR1 is MDHEN and CDR2 is SYDVKM. The CDR3 loop spans 15 amino acids. The CDR3, as DNA: TGTGCCAGCAGGGTGGGTAGCGGGGGCCCCTACGAGCAGTACTTC. This translates into CASRVGSGGPYEQYF.